The clone carrying this TCR beta chain was seen ten or more times. This record belongs to a study of spatial heterogeneity in lung cancer. About the research overall: Sequences of the beta chain were consistently detected in greater numbers than alpha-chain sequences.

Time point given: sample taken at primary tumor resection. Whole RNA from tumor, nontumor lung or frozen PBMC was sequenced unsorted. Using its own MiXCR run on the 5' RACE reads, TCRdb lists one record per CDR3 protein. This sample yields about 41,000 distinct CDR3 sequences, of which roughly 10% are seen a single time; about 40% belongs to the top ten. Here the sequenced sample was PBMCs, taken at surgery. The TCR originated in a female donor with early-stage non-small cell lung cancer.

CDR3 loop: CSAKQGASQPQHF. The CDR3 DNA sequence: TGCAGTGCTAAGCAGGGGGCGAGTCAGCCCCAGCATTTT. V gene TRBV20-1 combines with J gene TRBJ1-5, with 8 bases fitting TRBD1. Germline loops: CDR1 DFQATT, CDR2 SNEGSKA (reference sequence). Trimming at V came to 4 bases and at J to 6 bases, leaving 5 bases not matched to a gene. This CDR3 has 13 residues.